This TCR beta chain was retrieved from a study of identical twins. CDR3 size: 14 residues. V was clipped by 5 bases and J by 0 bases, with 8 bases between them. Looked up from germline, CDR1 is SGHVS and CDR2 is FQNEAQ. Study-level points and caveats: In drawing conclusions, the study used cross-sectional statistical analysis and did not follow the same donors.

Worth noting for this clonotype: Its antigen remains unknown.

TCRdb re-analysed the 5' RACE reads in MiXCR, keeping a single row per CDR3 protein. The sample yields about 190,000 distinct CDR3 sequences, approximately 15% seen once. Another study also made use of these data, one on T cells expressing NK-cell markers.

The source material was CD8+ T cells sorted from blood. The chain is built from TRBV7-8 and TRBJ1-3; D not certain. The TCR sequence derives from a woman under 30 in good health. This CDR3 is CASSPYVSGNTIYF. CDR3 sequence (DNA): TGTGCCAGCAGCCCCTACGTCTCTGGAAACACCATATATTTT.